This TCR beta chain originates from a study of T cell repertoires in cytomegalovirus infection. Turning to the study itself: Used in the study were CMV epitopes, some recently identified and HLA-C-restricted, others well-studied and HLA-B-restricted. The public TCR beta signatures pointed to both CMV infection and matching HLA type. Findings and caveats of the study: HLA-C-restricted CMV-specific TCR beta clonotypes prevailed in the ex vivo response. There were carriers of CMV plus the relevant HLA, and cumulative public TCR beta family frequency identified them.

Between the trimmed V and J ends, which lost 8 bases and 0 bases, there was a span of 2 bases. This CDR3 has 12 residues. This clonotype was observed many times. Its antigen is unknown. TCRdb re-called the reads through MiXCR, storing one row per CDR3 protein. The sample includes roughly 920,000 distinct CDR3 sequences, about a third of them seen just once. The V call is TRBV12-3 or TRBV12-4, the J call TRBJ2-6; D is undetermined. Specimen: cultured CD8+ T cells from PBMCs, collected from culture after CMV antigen stimulation. The sequence was collected from a human donor in good health (CMV status not recorded). Some clones in this sample may be carry-over from other donors' samples. CDR3 nucleotides: TGTGCCAGCGCCTCTGGGGCCAACGTCCTGACTTTC. Amino acids: CASASGANVLTF.